Only a few counts were recorded for the clone carrying this T cell receptor (beta chain). Its antigen is not identified. One entry per CDR3 protein, called by TCRdb with MiXCR from the RT-PCR reads. The sample shows around 580,000 distinct CDR3 sequences, 14% of them seen only once. This sample stems from a study of response to subunit inactivated influenza vaccine. Study results and caveats: Each seasonal influenza vaccination recruits few new T cells, the authors suggested.

Germline CDR1 reads DFQATT; CDR2 reads SNEGSKA (reference sequence). V shed 3 bases, J shed 5 bases, and the junction held 9 bases outside the gene matches. The CDR3 runs 14 residues. The receptor's source is a man aged 50-60 years who received an inactivated influenza vaccine. V is TRBV20-1 and J is TRBJ2-7, with 8 nucleotides matching TRBD2. Sequencing was performed on PBMCs from blood, taken less than 13 days after vaccination. The chain's CDR3 is CSASTSGRSHEQYF. DNA for the CDR3: TGCAGTGCTAGCACTAGCGGACGATCCCACGAGCAGTACTTC.